Presented here are 27 T cell receptor beta chains from one specimen sequenced in a study of blood T cell repertoires in COVID-19. Repertoires were generated with immunoSEQ multiplex PCR, while TCRdb's copy carries only in-frame clones and drops some. The sample lists fewer than 500,000 clones, approximately 88% occurring once. Sequencing input: PBMCs or T cells enriched from blood (not recorded which). These receptors were obtained from a woman in her 30s with acute COVID-19.

The chain couples TRBV19 to TRBJ1-2, with 7 bases matching TRBD1. The germline CDR1 and CDR2 sequences are LNHDA and SQIVND (reference sequence). V trimming: 5 bases; J trimming: 4 bases; junction bases outside the gene matches: 7. This CDR3 region has 14 residues. For the CDR3, the DNA is TGTGCCAGTAGTTTATACAGGGGCTCCTATGGCTACACCTTC. Protein product: CASSLYRGSYGYTF.

Details on this clone: The sample contains more than one DNA sequence encoding this CDR3. This CDR3 reads CASSLEGGSTEAFF. The DNA for the CDR3 is TGCGCCAGCAGCTTGGAAGGGGGCTCCACTGAAGCTTTCTTT. V and J are TRBV5-1 and TRBJ1-1; 7 bases map to TRBD1. CDR1 and CDR2 (germline): SGHRS, YFSETQ. V shed 0 bases and J 4 bases; nucleotides not matched to a gene: 3. This CDR3 region has 14 residues.

This clone has a single count. The chain is built from TRBV6-1 and TRBJ2-5, with D perhaps TRBD1 (5 bases). V lost 1 base and J 2 bases, leaving 11 bases between the germline ends. The V gene's germline CDR1 is MNHNS and CDR2 SASEGT. The CDR3 sequence is 15 residues long. DNA of the CDR3: TGTGCCAGCAGTGAAGGGCACAGGAGTCAAGAGACCCAGTACTTC. It codes for CASSEGHRSQETQYF.

V gene TRBV2 combines with J gene TRBJ1-1; possible D gene TRBD1, 5 bases. Trimming took 5 bases from V and 2 from J, leaving 18 bases between them. This CDR3 comprises 16 residues. Germline lookup yields CDR1 SNHLY and CDR2 FYNNEI. The CDR3 coding sequence is TGTGCCAGCAGTAAACGACAGAGCAGTCTTAACACTGAAGCTTTCTTT. Protein product: CASSKRQSSLNTEAFF.

V usage is TRBV5-5 and J usage is TRBJ1-2; 9 nucleotides agree with TRBD1. CDR1 is SGHKS, CDR2 YYEKEE, per germline (reference sequence). CDR3 length: 17 residues. Trimming took 0 bases from V and 4 from J; bases not matched to a gene: 10. The CDR3 is CASSLVYSGQGGYGYTF. DNA of the CDR3: TGTGCCAGCAGCTTGGTCTACTCGGGACAGGGCGGCTATGGCTACACCTTC.

The chain joins TRBV6-1 to TRBJ2-7, with no clear D. CDR1 MNHNS and CDR2 SASEGT come from the germline V gene. This CDR3 is built from 13 residues. V was trimmed by 3 bases and J by 2 bases, leaving 8 bases between them. The CDR3 DNA reads as TGTGCCAGCAGTGAGAGCGAACCCTACGAGCAGTACTTC. Translation gives CASSESEPYEQYF.

This sequence joins TRBV24-1 and TRBJ2-2; D gene ambiguous. V gave up 4 bases and J gave up 6 bases, with 14 bases separating them. The V gene's germline CDR1 is KGHDR and CDR2 SFDVKD. The CDR3 sequence is 15 residues long. The CDR3 loop is CATSDPVRGPGELFF. The CDR3 DNA reads TGTGCCACCAGTGACCCCGTTAGAGGCCCCGGGGAGCTGTTTTTT.

V usage is TRBV10-3 and J usage is TRBJ1-1, with 7 bases fitting TRBD1. Germline assignment: CDR1 ENHRY and CDR2 SYGVKD. The CDR3 is 16 amino acids. The V and J ends lost 3 bases and 2 bases, in that order; junction bases with no gene match: 9. CDR3: CAISDPSGGLNTEAFF. In DNA, the CDR3 is TGTGCCATCAGTGATCCCTCAGGGGGGTTAAACACTGAAGCTTTCTTT.

A note on this clone: Other DNA sequences in the sample encode the same CDR3. The chain uses TRBV2 and TRBJ1-5; possibly TRBD1 for D (5 bases). This CDR3 is built from 14 residues. Trimming shortened V by 6 bases and J by 1 base, and 10 bases separated the two germline ends. CDR1 and CDR2 (germline): SNHLY, FYNNEI. Written as DNA, the CDR3 is TGTGCCAGCAGCGACAGACAGAGCAATCAGCCCCAGCATTTT. Protein sequence: CASSDRQSNQPQHF.

CDR3 protein: CASSRDRGSNQPQHF. The DNA of the CDR3 is TGTGCCAGCAGTCGTGACAGGGGTAGCAATCAGCCCCAGCATTTT. The J gene is TRBJ1-5, the V gene TRBV6-5; 8 nucleotides align to TRBD1. The CDR3 length is 15 residues. The V and J ends lost 5 bases and 0 bases, in that order; junction bases with no gene match: 3. From germline, CDR1 is MNHEY and CDR2 SVGAGI.

The rearrangement joins TRBV10-2 to TRBJ2-1; 11 bases fit TRBD2. The germline V gene encodes CDR1 WSHSY and CDR2 SAAADI. The trim removed 6 bases at V and 10 bases at J, leaving 8 bases unmatched. There are 14 residues in the CDR3. The CDR3 loop is CASRFSGGAYEQFF. CDR3 nucleotides: TGCGCCAGCAGATTTAGCGGGGGGGCGTACGAGCAGTTCTTC.

This clone showed up just once. The chain joins TRBV19 to TRBJ2-1, with 10 nucleotides matching TRBD2. Germline V gives CDR1 LNHDA, CDR2 SQIVND (reference sequence). Trimming at V came to 1 base and at J to 6 bases, leaving 3 bases not matched to a gene. The CDR3 is made up of 15 amino acids. CDR3 DNA sequence: TGTGCCAGTAGTATAGTAGCGGGGGGCGCCAATGAGCAGTTCTTC. It encodes CASSIVAGGANEQFF. Using reference TRBV19 and TRBJ2-1 for the parts outside the CDR3, the full variable domain is DGGITQSPKYLFRKEGQNVTLSCEQNLNHDAMYWYRQDPGQGLRLIYYSQIVNDFQKGDIAEGYSVSREKKESFPLTVTSAQKNPTAFYLCASSIVAGGANEQFFGPGTRLTVL.

This clone turned up a few times. The rearrangement uses TRBV2 and TRBJ1-1, with unresolved D. The CDR3 runs 14 residues. Deletions cut 1 base from V and 6 bases from J, with 12 bases between. CDR1 SNHLY and CDR2 FYNNEI come from the germline V gene. The DNA for the CDR3 is TGTGCCAGCAGTGAAGGGAGGGTCTTCTCTGAAGCTTTCTTT. Its protein product is CASSEGRVFSEAFF.

The chain employs TRBV5-5 and TRBJ2-7; 7 bases map to TRBD1. Germline CDR1 and CDR2: SGHKS and YYEKEE (reference sequence). V shed 1 base and J 2 bases; nucleotides not matched to a gene: 12. The CDR3 has 17 amino acids. The CDR3 protein is CASSLQLQGMTTYEQYF. The CDR3 bases are TGTGCCAGCAGCTTGCAACTACAGGGGATGACCACCTACGAGCAGTACTTC.

The V gene is TRBV7-9, the J gene TRBJ2-7; TRBD1 agrees at 8 bases. J gave up 3 bases and V 1 base, and 5 bases lay outside the gene matches. The CDR3 is 15 residues long. Germline CDR1 SEHNR, CDR2 FQNEAQ (reference sequence). The CDR3 is CASSLGDRRFYEQYF. CDR3 DNA: TGTGCCAGCAGCTTAGGGGACAGGAGATTCTACGAGCAGTACTTC. Filled out from reference TRBV7-9 and TRBJ2-7, the complete variable domain reads DTGVSQNPRHKITKRGQNVTFRCDPISEHNRLYWYRQTLGQGPEFLTYFQNEAQLEKSRLLSDRFSAERPKGSFSTLEIQRTEQGDSAMYLCASSLGDRRFYEQYFGPGTRLTVT.

This clone has a single count. The CDR3 DNA reads as TGTGCCAGTAGACCTTATTCAGGGCTCGGGGGTAGCGCCACTGAAGCTTTCTTT. Translation: CASRPYSGLGGSATEAFF. The chain combines TRBV19 with TRBJ1-1; tentative D call: TRBD1 (5 bases). The V end was cut by 6 bases, the J end by 4 bases, with 27 bases between. The CDR3 totals 18 residues. The V gene's germline CDR1 is LNHDA and CDR2 SQIVND (reference sequence).

This chain connects TRBV10-3 to TRBJ2-3, with a tentative D call TRBD1 (6 bases). The V end lost 5 bases, the J end lost 1 base, and 10 bases lay between the germline ends. Germline CDR1 and CDR2: ENHRY and SYGVKD. The CDR3 runs 14 residues. The CDR3 sequence is CAISPGAGTDTQYF. The CDR3 DNA reads TGTGCCATCAGTCCAGGGGCCGGCACAGATACGCAGTATTTT.

This rearrangement joins TRBV19 to TRBJ2-4, with 7 bases identical to TRBD1. CDR1 is LNHDA, CDR2 SQIVND, per germline (reference sequence). Unmatched junction bases numbered 8, after V lost 6 bases and J lost 0 bases. The CDR3 is made up of 16 amino acids. DNA for the CDR3: TGTGCCAGTAGCGTTACAGGGGTCCGAGCCAAAAACATTCAGTACTTC. Amino acids: CASSVTGVRAKNIQYF.

The chain recombines TRBV6-5 with TRBJ1-5, with D possibly being TRBD1 (5 bases). V lost 6 bases to trimming and J lost 6 bases, with 18 bases between them. The CDR3 length is 15 residues. The germline V gene has CDR1 MNHEY and CDR2 SVGAGI. DNA for the CDR3: TGTGCCAGCAGGAGACCAGGGAAAATTGGTCAGCCCCAGCATTTT. Residues: CASRRPGKIGQPQHF.

The chain employs TRBV4-1 and TRBJ2-2; 11 bases align to TRBD1. Looked up from germline, CDR1 is MGHRA and CDR2 is YSYEKL. This CDR3 has 16 residues. Unmatched junction bases numbered 7, after V lost 4 bases and J lost 6 bases. DNA for the CDR3: TGCGCCAGCAGCCCCACACCGGGACAGGGGGCCGGGGAGCTGTTTTTT. This translates into CASSPTPGQGAGELFF.

This clone has a single count. V and J are TRBV10-1 and TRBJ2-1; 7 bases match TRBD1. Germline V CDR1 and CDR2: WNHNN, SYGVQD (reference sequence). This CDR3 contains 14 residues. With V trimmed by 4 bases and J by 8 bases, 8 bases remained unmatched. CDR3 region: CASSATQGYDEQFF. CDR3 DNA: TGCGCCAGCAGTGCTACACAGGGGTACGATGAGCAGTTCTTC.

The CDR3 DNA sequence: TGTGCCAGCTCACCGGAGACAGGGGCCAATCAGCCCCAGCATTTT. This codes for CASSPETGANQPQHF. The rearrangement joins TRBV18 to TRBJ1-5; TRBD1 matches 8 bases. There are 15 residues in the CDR3. V lost 3 bases to trimming and J lost 3 bases; unmatched junction nucleotides: 4. CDR1 and CDR2 from the germline V gene are KGHSH and LQKENI.

The rearrangement uses TRBV7-6 and TRBJ2-3, with 10 bases matching TRBD2. With V trimmed by 1 base and J by 5 bases, 0 bases remained unmatched. CDR1 and CDR2 from the germline V gene are SGHVS and FNYEAQ. The CDR3 consists of 14 residues. For the CDR3, the DNA is TGTGCCAGCAGCTTAGGGACTAGCGGAGATACGCAGTATTTT. This translates into CASSLGTSGDTQYF. The whole variable domain, filled in from reference TRBV7-6 and TRBJ2-3, reads GAGVSQSPRYKVTKRGQDVALRCDPISGHVSLYWYRQALGQGPEFLTYFNYEAQQDKSGLPNDRFSAERPEGSISTLTIQRTEQRDSAMYRCASSLGTSGDTQYFGPGTRLTVL.

This chain uses TRBV7-6 with TRBJ1-6; TRBD1 agrees at 8 bases. With 0 bases clipped from V and 1 base from J, the junction kept 11 bases outside the gene matches. The CDR3 spans 20 residues. From germline, CDR1 is SGHVS and CDR2 FNYEAQ. The chain's CDR3 is CASSLALVTGGRSYNSPLHF. CDR3 sequence (DNA): TGTGCCAGCAGCTTAGCGCTAGTCACAGGGGGAAGGTCCTATAATTCACCCCTCCACTTT.

In this sample, this clone turned up once. The chain joins TRBV5-1 to TRBJ2-3, with 7 bases lining up with TRBD2. The CDR3 spans 15 residues. Per the germline V gene, CDR1 is SGHRS and CDR2 is YFSETQ. V was clipped by 4 bases and J by 0 bases; unmatched bases: 5. CDR3 bases: TGCGCCAGCAGCCCGGGGACTACTAGCACAGATACGCAGTATTTT. Amino acids: CASSPGTTSTDTQYF.

The rearrangement links TRBV11-1 to TRBJ1-2; D gene ambiguous. The CDR3 has 12 residues. Per the germline V gene, CDR1 is SGHAT and CDR2 is FQDESV (reference sequence). Trimming removed 5 bases from V and 8 bases from J, with 12 bases in between. CDR3: CASSRGVRGYTF. CDR3 sequence (DNA): TGTGCCAGCAGCCGCGGGGTACGGGGCTACACCTTC.

This clone was seen ten or more times. CDR3 amino acids: CASSLTTAPSLNTGELFF. The CDR3 DNA reads as TGCGCCAGCAGCTTGACGACAGCCCCGAGTTTGAACACCGGGGAGCTGTTTTTT. The J gene is TRBJ2-2, the V gene TRBV5-1; perhaps TRBD1 as D (5 bases). V was pared by 1 base and J by 1 base, with 17 bases between. Germline CDR1 and CDR2: SGHRS and YFSETQ. The CDR3 consists of 18 residues.